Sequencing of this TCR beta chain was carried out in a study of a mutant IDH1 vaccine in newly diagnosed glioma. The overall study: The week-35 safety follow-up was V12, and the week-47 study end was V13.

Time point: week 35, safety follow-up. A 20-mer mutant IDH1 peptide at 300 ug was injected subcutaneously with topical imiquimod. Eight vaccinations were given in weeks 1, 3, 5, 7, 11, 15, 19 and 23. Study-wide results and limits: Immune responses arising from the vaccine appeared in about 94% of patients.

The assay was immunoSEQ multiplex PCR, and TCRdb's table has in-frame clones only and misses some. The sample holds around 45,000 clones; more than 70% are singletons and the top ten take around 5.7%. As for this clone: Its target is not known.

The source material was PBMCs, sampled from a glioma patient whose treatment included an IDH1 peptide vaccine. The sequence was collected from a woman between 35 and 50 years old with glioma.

This chain's CDR3 is CASSPTGWKEKLFF. The CDR3 coding sequence is TGTGCCAGCAGCCCGACAGGGTGGAAGGAAAAACTGTTTTTT. This sequence joins TRBV7-2 and TRBJ1-4; TRBD1 agrees at 7 bases. This CDR3 has 14 residues. Germline V gene sequence: CDR1 SGHTA, CDR2 FQGNSA. V lost 5 bases to trimming and J lost 8 bases; unmatched junction nucleotides: 8.